Shown below are 4 T cell receptor beta chains from a single sample sequenced in a study of blood T cell repertoires in COVID-19. Produced via immunoSEQ multiplex PCR; TCRdb's table is partial and in-frame only. The sample yields roughly 110,000 clones, about 80% seen once. Sequencing was carried out using peripheral blood. These receptors all come from a man between 65 and 85 years old with acute or convalescent COVID-19.

This chain uses TRBV14 with TRBJ1-1, with D perhaps matching TRBD1 (6 bases). CDR1 is SGHDN and CDR2 is FVKESK in the germline V gene. The CDR3 length is 12 residues. With 2 bases removed from V and 7 bases from J, the gap between germline ends came to 8 bases. CDR3 amino acids: CASSQQGFEAFF. The DNA for the CDR3 is TGTGCCAGCAGCCAACAGGGGTTTGAAGCTTTCTTT.

The gene calls are TRBV6-4 and TRBJ2-3, with TRBD2 matching over 8 bases. Germline loops: CDR1 MRHNA, CDR2 SNTAGT. The CDR3 extends over 15 amino acids. Trimming took 5 bases from V and 3 from J; bases not matched to a gene: 7. Here the CDR3 DNA reads TGTGCCAGCAGTCAAGAGCGGGGGCCTACAGATACGCAGTATTTT. It yields the protein CASSQERGPTDTQYF.

This clone turned up a few times. The chain recombines TRBV14 with TRBJ2-3; D not certain. Germline CDR1 is SGHDN and CDR2 is FVKESK. This CDR3 has 16 amino acids. Trimming shortened V by 3 bases and J by 1 base, and 14 bases separated the two germline ends. The DNA for the CDR3 is TGTGCCAGCAGCCAGCTTCGGAGCATCGGCACAGATACGCAGTATTTT. As protein: CASSQLRSIGTDTQYF.

The chain combines TRBV12-3 or TRBV12-4 with TRBJ1-2; the D gene is possibly TRBD1 (6 bases). V was pared by 6 bases and J by 8 bases, with 10 bases between. The CDR3 totals 11 residues. CDR3 loop: CASRRQGGYTF. Written as DNA, the CDR3 is TGTGCCAGCAGGCGCCAGGGGGGCTACACCTTC.